The 11 T cell receptor beta chains below come from one sample, sequenced in a study of blood T cell repertoires in COVID-19. Some clones are missing from TCRdb's copy, which holds only in-frame ones; the method was immunoSEQ multiplex PCR. The sample yields some 43,000 clones, almost 85% seen once. Source material: peripheral blood. The receptor set was obtained from a woman aged 60-75 years with acute or convalescent COVID-19.

This clone appeared once. The V and J genes are TRBV19 and TRBJ1-3, with D unclear. Germline-derived CDR1 and CDR2 are LNHDA and SQIVND (reference sequence). The CDR3 is 16 residues long. Trimming took off 7 bases at V and 4 bases at J, with 20 bases between the two ends. The CDR3 region is CASTSQSSGLGNTIYF. The CDR3 DNA is TGTGCCAGTACCTCCCAATCCTCCGGTCTCGGAAACACCATATATTTT.

The rearrangement joins TRBV6-5 to TRBJ1-2; 9 bases align to TRBD1. J gave up 8 bases and V 6 bases, and 7 bases lay outside the gene matches. The CDR3 has 13 amino acids. Germline-derived CDR1 and CDR2 are MNHEY and SVGAGI. CDR3 in amino acids: CASRRGQGSGYTF. CDR3 coding DNA: TGTGCCAGCAGGAGGGGACAGGGCAGCGGCTACACCTTC.

The chain has TRBV5-4 and TRBJ1-2; 8 bases map to TRBD1. CDR1 is SGHNT, CDR2 YYREEE, per germline (reference sequence). The V and J ends lost 0 bases and 2 bases, in that order; junction bases with no gene match: 6. The CDR3 loop spans 16 amino acids. CDR3 nucleotides: TGTGCCAGCAGCTTGGGAGGGACAGGAAAGAACTATGGCTACACCTTC. The encoded protein is CASSLGGTGKNYGYTF.

This sequence joins TRBV5-6 and TRBJ1-1; the D is unclear. Germline CDR1 reads SGHDT; CDR2 reads YYEEEE. There are 15 residues in the CDR3. V was clipped by 1 base and J by 1 base, with 11 bases between them. In DNA, the CDR3 is TGTGCCAGCAGCTTGATTAGGCAGGCGAACACTGAAGCTTTCTTT. This codes for CASSLIRQANTEAFF.

The chain links TRBV29-1 to TRBJ2-6, with D tentatively TRBD1 (7 bases). Looked up from germline, CDR1 is SQVTM and CDR2 is ANQGSEA. V shed 0 bases and J shed 0 bases, with 12 bases lying between them. The CDR3 is 17 residues long. DNA of the CDR3: TGCAGCGTTGAAGACAGGGGGGTATTCTCTGGGGCCAACGTCCTGACTTTC. It encodes CSVEDRGVFSGANVLTF.

This sequence joins TRBV9 and TRBJ1-2, with D perhaps matching TRBD1 (5 bases). Germline assignment: CDR1 SGDLS and CDR2 YYNGEE. V lost 3 bases and J lost 2, with 14 bases in between. This CDR3 is 15 amino acids long. CDR3 amino acids: CASSASGNGNYGYTF. The DNA for the CDR3 is TGTGCCAGCAGCGCGTCAGGGAATGGAAACTATGGCTACACCTTC.

V usage is TRBV6-1 and J usage is TRBJ2-1, with 10 positions matching TRBD1. The CDR3 has 15 amino acids. With V trimmed by 3 bases and J by 5 bases, 4 bases remained unmatched. Germline values: CDR1 MNHNS, CDR2 SASEGT. The CDR3 nucleotides read TGTGCCAGCAGTGAGGGAGGGACAGGGGACAATGAGCAGTTCTTC. Protein sequence: CASSEGGTGDNEQFF.

This clone has more than one count but fewer than ten. V gene TRBV7-8 combines with J gene TRBJ1-5; D is ambiguous. The CDR3 covers 14 residues. Germline values: CDR1 SGHVS, CDR2 FQNEAQ. The V and J ends lost 5 bases and 6 bases respectively, with 14 bases between them. The CDR3 is CASSRRQGSQPQHF. DNA of the CDR3: TGTGCCAGCAGCCGGCGGCAAGGGAGTCAGCCCCAGCATTTT.

This chain connects TRBV2 to TRBJ2-7; 7 nucleotides align to TRBD2. Trimming removed 6 bases from V and 3 bases from J; junction bases left unmatched: 5. CDR1 and CDR2 (germline): SNHLY, FYNNEI. This CDR3 comprises 13 residues. CDR3 DNA: TGTGCCAGCAGAATGGGGGGGAACTACGAGCAGTACTTC. This codes for CASRMGGNYEQYF. Drawing the rest from reference TRBV2 and TRBJ2-7, the complete variable domain is EPEVTQTPSHQVTQMGQEVILRCVPISNHLYFYWYRQILGQKVEFLVSFYNNEISEKSEIFDDQFSVERPDGSNFTLKIRSTKLEDSAMYFCASRMGGNYEQYFGPGTRLTVT.

J is TRBJ1-5 and V is TRBV6-1, with 8 bases matching TRBD1. The CDR3 length is 15 residues. Germline CDR1 MNHNS, CDR2 SASEGT. V lost 2 bases and J lost 8; bases outside the gene matches: 8. CDR3 bases: TGTGCCAGCAGTGAACAGACAGGGGAAGGGAAGCCCCAGCATTTT. This encodes CASSEQTGEGKPQHF.

The V and J genes are TRBV9 and TRBJ2-7, with D unclear. Per germline, CDR1 SGDLS and CDR2 YYNGEE. CDR3 length: 12 residues. The V end was cut by 4 bases, the J end by 6 bases, with 11 bases between. CDR3 protein: CASSPQTGEQYF. The CDR3 nucleotides are TGTGCCAGCAGCCCCCAAACGGGCGAGCAGTACTTC.